These T cell receptor beta chains were read from a single sample in a study of blood T cell repertoires in COVID-19. The method was immunoSEQ multiplex PCR; TCRdb's version includes in-frame clones alone and lacks a portion of them. Among some 37,000 clones, over 70% were seen once, and the ten largest hold approximately 10%. The material sequenced was peripheral blood. The receptors here all came from a woman between 65 and 79 years old with acute or convalescent COVID-19. CDR3s include the opening cysteine and the closing phenylalanine or tryptophan. Each record gives: CDR3 protein, CDR3 DNA, J gene, D gene, clone size, V gene. The D gene is left open where the match is weak. Not all rows give a size; the values are once, few, many and, for expanded clones, a class.

CDR3: CAWSVNSSPLHF; DNA: TGTGCCTGGAGTGTAAATAGCTCACCCCTCCACTTT; J: TRBJ1-6; D: .; size: once; V: TRBV30
CDR3: CASSLVTLSSTDTQYF; DNA: TGTGCCAGCAGCTTAGTGACTTTGAGCAGCACAGATACGCAGTATTTT; J: TRBJ2-3; D: .; size: .; V: TRBV11-3
CDR3: CASCAVGQSLGSNQPQHF; DNA: TGTGCCAGTTGCGCCGTGGGACAGAGCCTCGGGAGCAATCAGCCCCAGCATTTT; J: TRBJ1-5; D: TRBD1; size: .; V: TRBV19
CDR3: CASSPIAEETQYF; DNA: TGTGCCAGCTCACCTATAGCGGAAGAGACCCAGTACTTC; J: TRBJ2-5; D: .; size: once; V: TRBV18
CDR3: CASSRLVGETQYF; DNA: TGTGCCAGCAGCCGACTAGTAGGAGAGACCCAGTACTTC; J: TRBJ2-5; D: .; size: .; V: TRBV14
CDR3: CASSTPGGNIQYF; DNA: TGTGCCAGCAGCACCCCGGGAGGGAACATTCAGTACTTC; J: TRBJ2-4; D: TRBD2; size: .; V: TRBV7-2
CDR3: CASSYVDRGGAEAFF; DNA: TGTGCCAGCAGTTACGTGGACAGGGGGGGCGCTGAAGCTTTCTTT; J: TRBJ1-1; D: TRBD1; size: once; V: TRBV6-6
CDR3: CASSLTGTSGTSYNEQFF; DNA: TGTGCCAGCTCGCTCACCGGGACTAGCGGCACCTCCTACAATGAGCAGTTCTTC; J: TRBJ2-1; D: TRBD2; size: .; V: TRBV18
CDR3: CASSPGTSGDPRGGELFF; DNA: TGTGCCAGCAGCCCGGGGACTAGCGGGGACCCAAGGGGCGGGGAGCTGTTTTTT; J: TRBJ2-2; D: TRBD2; size: once; V: TRBV3-1/TRBV3-2
CDR3: CASSLAGGPNEKLFF; DNA: TGCGCCAGCAGCTTGGCGGGGGGCCCCAATGAAAAACTGTTTTTT; J: TRBJ1-4; D: .; size: .; V: TRBV5-1
CDR3: CASSLNLGANVLTF; DNA: TGTGCCAGCTCCCTTAATTTGGGGGCCAACGTCCTGACTTTC; J: TRBJ2-6; D: .; size: few; V: TRBV18
CDR3: CASSLDRGGYQPQHF; DNA: TGTGCCAGCAGCTTGGACAGGGGAGGTTATCAGCCCCAGCATTTT; J: TRBJ1-5; D: TRBD1; size: .; V: TRBV5-5
CDR3: CSAGTSGSFSDEQFF; DNA: TGCAGCGCCGGGACTAGCGGGAGTTTCTCAGATGAGCAGTTCTTC; J: TRBJ2-1; D: TRBD2; size: once; V: TRBV29-1
CDR3: CASSVISGANTGELFF; DNA: TGCGCCAGCAGCGTTATTAGCGGGGCGAACACCGGGGAGCTGTTTTTT; J: TRBJ2-2; D: TRBD2; size: few; V: TRBV5-1
CDR3: CASSPYLNTEAFF; DNA: TGTGCCAGCAGCCCCTATTTGAACACTGAAGCTTTCTTT; J: TRBJ1-1; D: .; size: .; V: TRBV7-2
CDR3: CASSPSGQGLTNEKLFF; DNA: TGTGCCAGCAGCCCCTCCGGACAGGGGCTAACTAATGAAAAACTGTTTTTT; J: TRBJ1-4; D: TRBD1; size: .; V: TRBV7-9
CDR3: CASSIRGLDGNEQFF; DNA: TGTGCCAGTAGTATTAGGGGACTAGATGGCAATGAGCAGTTCTTC; J: TRBJ2-1; D: TRBD2; size: .; V: TRBV19
CDR3: CASSIVLSGNTIYF; DNA: TGTGCCAGTAGTATTGTCCTCTCTGGAAACACCATATATTTT; J: TRBJ1-3; D: .; size: .; V: TRBV19
CDR3: CASDTGNTGELFF; DNA: TGTGCCAGCGACACAGGGAACACCGGGGAGCTGTTTTTT; J: TRBJ2-2; D: .; size: .; V: TRBV6-5
CDR3: CASVTVNTEAFF; DNA: TGTGCCAGTGTGACAGTGAACACTGAAGCTTTCTTT; J: TRBJ1-1; D: .; size: .; V: TRBV28
CDR3: CASRHRGSVETQYF; DNA: TGTGCCAGCAGGCACAGGGGTTCGGTGGAGACCCAGTACTTC; J: TRBJ2-5; D: TRBD1; size: .; V: TRBV6-5
CDR3: CASSFVDRLLVDTQYF; DNA: TGTGCCAGCAGTTTCGTGGACAGGCTCTTAGTAGATACGCAGTATTTT; J: TRBJ2-3; D: TRBD1; size: .; V: TRBV27
CDR3: CASSSGTGFSNEQFF; DNA: TGTGCCAGCAGTTCCGGGACAGGGTTTAGCAATGAGCAGTTCTTC; J: TRBJ2-1; D: TRBD1; size: .; V: TRBV6-2/TRBV6-3
CDR3: CASSSQALTDTEAFF; DNA: TGTGCCAGCAGCTCCCAGGCCCTTACGGACACTGAAGCTTTCTTT; J: TRBJ1-1; D: .; size: .; V: TRBV11-3
CDR3: CASSIRGLAPNTGELFF; DNA: TGTGCCAGTAGTATCAGGGGGCTAGCGCCGAACACCGGGGAGCTGTTTTTT; J: TRBJ2-2; D: TRBD1; size: .; V: TRBV19
CDR3: CASSLAGGRQETQYF; DNA: TGTGCCAGCAGCCTCGCGGGGGGGCGGCAAGAGACCCAGTACTTC; J: TRBJ2-5; D: TRBD2; size: .; V: TRBV7-8
CDR3: CASSERAGNTGELFF; DNA: TGTGCCAGCAGTGAGCGGGCAGGGAACACCGGGGAGCTGTTTTTT; J: TRBJ2-2; D: .; size: .; V: TRBV2
CDR3: CASSPGEDQPQHF; DNA: TGTGCCAGCTCACCGGGGGAGGATCAGCCCCAGCATTTT; J: TRBJ1-5; D: .; size: .; V: TRBV18
CDR3: CASSDGAGSGVTDTQYF; DNA: TGTGCCAGCAGTGATGGTGCGGGCTCCGGGGTCACAGATACGCAGTATTTT; J: TRBJ2-3; D: .; size: .; V: TRBV2
CDR3: CASSRTGGKMNTEAFF; DNA: TGTGCCAGCAGCCGGACCGGCGGGAAAATGAACACTGAAGCTTTCTTT; J: TRBJ1-1; D: .; size: .; V: TRBV14
CDR3: CASDRGLGGYTF; DNA: TGTGCCAGTGACAGGGGTTTAGGCGGCTACACCTTC; J: TRBJ1-2; D: TRBD1; size: .; V: TRBV12-3/TRBV12-4
CDR3: CASSPGQGRTDTQYF; DNA: TGTGCCAGCAGCCCCGGACAGGGCCGCACAGATACGCAGTATTTT; J: TRBJ2-3; D: TRBD1; size: .; V: TRBV3-1/TRBV3-2
CDR3: CASSFGKNTEAFF; DNA: TGTGCCAGCAGTTTCGGTAAGAACACTGAAGCTTTCTTT; J: TRBJ1-1; D: .; size: .; V: TRBV27
CDR3: CASSLGTGGTEAFF; DNA: TGTGCCAGCAGTTTGGGGACAGGAGGGACTGAAGCTTTCTTT; J: TRBJ1-1; D: TRBD1; size: .; V: TRBV28
CDR3: CASSRTWGVAKNIQYF; DNA: TGTGCCAGCAGCCGGACCTGGGGGGTAGCCAAAAACATTCAGTACTTC; J: TRBJ2-4; D: .; size: .; V: TRBV5-6
CDR3: CASSLVGGTYTDTQYF; DNA: TGTGCCAGCAGCTTAGTGGGCGGGACTTACACAGATACGCAGTATTTT; J: TRBJ2-3; D: .; size: .; V: TRBV7-9
CDR3: CASSEGWEAQQFF; DNA: TGTGCCAGCTCCGAGGGGTGGGAGGCACAGCAGTTCTTC; J: TRBJ2-1; D: .; size: .; V: TRBV28
CDR3: CASSYPRDGGLGYTF; DNA: TGTGCCAGCAGCTACCCCAGGGACGGAGGGCTTGGCTACACCTTC; J: TRBJ1-2; D: .; size: .; V: TRBV7-9
CDR3: CASSADNEQFF; DNA: TGCGCCAGCAGCGCGGACAATGAGCAGTTCTTC; J: TRBJ2-1; D: .; size: .; V: TRBV10-1
CDR3: CASSMTEFSIQYF; DNA: TGTGCCAGTAGTATGACAGAATTTAGCATTCAGTACTTC; J: TRBJ2-4; D: .; size: .; V: TRBV19
CDR3: CASSEEASGVYEQFF; DNA: TGTGCCAGCAGTGAAGAGGCTAGCGGGGTGTATGAGCAGTTCTTC; J: TRBJ2-1; D: TRBD2; size: .; V: TRBV6-4
CDR3: CASSKTGNEQFF; DNA: TGTGCCAGCAGCAAGACAGGGAATGAGCAGTTCTTC; J: TRBJ2-1; D: TRBD1; size: .; V: TRBV11-2
CDR3: CASSTTAVGGTNEKLFF; DNA: TGTGCCAGCAGCACCACAGCGGTCGGGGGAACTAATGAAAAACTGTTTTTT; J: TRBJ1-4; D: .; size: .; V: TRBV7-9
CDR3: CASRTSGANTGELFF; DNA: TGTGCCAGCAGGACTAGCGGAGCGAACACCGGGGAGCTGTTTTTT; J: TRBJ2-2; D: TRBD2; size: .; V: TRBV7-9
CDR3: CASTAGQGLPQHF; DNA: TGTGCCAGCACCGCGGGACAGGGGCTGCCCCAGCATTTT; J: TRBJ1-5; D: TRBD1; size: .; V: TRBV27
CDR3: CASSFNNEQFF; DNA: TGCGCCAGCAGCTTCAACAATGAGCAGTTCTTC; J: TRBJ2-1; D: .; size: .; V: TRBV5-1
CDR3: CASSWGSEETQYF; DNA: TGTGCCAGCAGTTGGGGCAGCGAAGAGACCCAGTACTTC; J: TRBJ2-5; D: .; size: .; V: TRBV6-2/TRBV6-3